This T cell receptor beta chain was recorded in a study of T cell responses to AZD1222 COVID-19 vaccine. Libraries were prepared by immunoSEQ multiplex PCR; TCRdb keeps only in-frame clonotypes and omits some of them. The sample includes about 140,000 clones, 80% to 95% seen only once; the top ten take approximately 4.3%. V shed 7 bases and J shed 4 bases, with 13 bases lying between them. The V gene's germline CDR1 is LNHDA and CDR2 SQIVND (reference sequence). The CDR3 consists of 13 residues. This TCR came from an adult who received the AZD1222 COVID-19 vaccine. Here the sequenced sample was peripheral blood, taken 28 days after the second AZD1222 dose. The chain carries TRBV19 and TRBJ1-1, with D hard to call. The CDR3 sequence is CASTAAGGTEAFF. The CDR3, as DNA: TGTGCCAGTACGGCGGCAGGCGGCACTGAAGCTTTCTTT.